This TCR beta chain was observed in a study of blood T cell repertoires in COVID-19 (dated by TCRdb to between 2020 and 2021). Background for the entire study: Samples from collaborators originated in the United States, Italy and Spain and spanned both the acute and convalescent phases of COVID-19. The material from the prospective study consisted of cDNA or gDNA derived from T cells, B-cell-depleted T cells, or PBMCs. Deeply sampled blood TCRbeta repertoires from subjects exposed to, actively infected with, or recovered from COVID-19 were included in the dataset. The repertoires were released in a freely available public database intended as a resource for research on the immune response to SARS-CoV-2. The samples were drawn from two sources: the first 160 participants of the ongoing ImmuneRACE study, and 950 to 1,500 subjects contributed by 6 global collaborators. Nearly every sample came with metadata listing a de-identified subject ID, COVID-19 status, age in years and sex. HLA class I and class II types, where available, came from metadata supplied by the sample provider rather than from assay-based typing.

From cysteine to phenylalanine, the CDR3 is 12 amino acids long. The only DNA kept is the CDR3, 36 bases in frame from the first base. CDR1 and CDR2, per the germline V gene (reference sequence), are SEHNR and FQNEAQ. V lost 3 bases and J lost 6 bases; the stretch between them is 9 bases long. The immunoSEQ Assay, a bias-controlled multiplex PCR, was used to amplify TCRbeta CDR3 regions from genomic DNA. Concerning the study's data processing: The number of nucleated cells in each sample was estimated from the amplification of reference gene primers within the assay. Sequence reads were collapsed and filtered to measure the absolute abundance of every unique TCRbeta CDR3 rearrangement. For each sample, productive Simpson clonality was calculated as the square root of Simpson's diversity index over productive rearrangements. TCRdb stores this immuneACCESS table with in-frame sequences only. Part of the clones is absent; in the studies checked, under half of the shortfall reflects unresolved V genes, and no reason is known for the rest. The DNA was the basis for D and trimming; V, J and clone size are from that table. This sample comprises fewer than 250,000 clones, 80% to 90% of them detected only once. Of the sample, 3.8% is held by the ten largest clones.

General findings and caveats noted by the study authors: Clinical and demographic metadata were provided uncurated, with the amount varying by source and participant.

Participants in the prospective study were enrolled through a virtual design, were aged roughly 18 to 100 years, and lived in roughly 24 United States geographic areas. In the prospective study, participants were assigned to cohorts based on the clinical history participants reported in a screening survey and a study questionnaire. In the prospective study, mobile phlebotomists collected whole blood, serum and a nasopharyngeal or oropharyngeal swab from each participant. Additional blood draws and questionnaires over an approximately two-month period could optionally be provided by prospective study participants. Prospective study blood samples were shipped either frozen or at room temperature before DNA extraction. To note about this clone: Its antigen is still unknown. No base quality values were provided; no much bigger clone lies one nucleotide off.

The receptor comes from a woman between 40 and 55 years old with acute COVID-19. Here the chain combines TRBV7-9 and TRBJ2-7; TRBD2 is perhaps the D gene, given 7 matching bases. Sample: PBMCs or T cells enriched from blood (not recorded which). This receptor carries the CDR3 CASSFRGGEQYF. The DNA reads TGTGCCAGCAGCTTTAGGGGGGGCGAGCAGTACTTC.